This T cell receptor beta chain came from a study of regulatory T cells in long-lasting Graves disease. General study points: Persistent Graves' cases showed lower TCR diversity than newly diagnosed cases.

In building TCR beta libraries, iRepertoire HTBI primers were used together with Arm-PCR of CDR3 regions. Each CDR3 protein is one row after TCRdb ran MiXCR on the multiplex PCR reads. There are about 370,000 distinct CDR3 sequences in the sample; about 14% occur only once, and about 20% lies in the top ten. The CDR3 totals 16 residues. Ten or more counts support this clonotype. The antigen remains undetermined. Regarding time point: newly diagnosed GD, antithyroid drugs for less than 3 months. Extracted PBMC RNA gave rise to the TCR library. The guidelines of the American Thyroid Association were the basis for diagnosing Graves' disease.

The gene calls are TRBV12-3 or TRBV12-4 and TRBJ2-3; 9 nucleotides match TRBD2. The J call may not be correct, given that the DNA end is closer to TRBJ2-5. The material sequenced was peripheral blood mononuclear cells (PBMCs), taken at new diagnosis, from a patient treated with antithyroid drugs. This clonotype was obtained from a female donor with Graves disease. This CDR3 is CASSSGRSGRKKTQYF. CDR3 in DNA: TGTGCCAGCAGTTCGGGGCGCAGCGGGAGGAAGAAGACCCAGTACTTC.